This TCR beta chain was recovered during a study of shared clonotypes between healthy human individuals (TCRdb year 2020). At the level of the whole study: The cohort comprised a couple of women and a few men aged 18 to 49 years. For each donor, CD4 naive and CD4 memory were each run on three plates, CD8 naive on two plates, and CD8 memory on one plate. The study deeply sequenced blood TCR repertoires of five healthy adults to estimate repertoire size and the extent of clonotype sharing between individuals. To increase sequencing depth and limit assay-specific biases, different laboratories used diverse techniques to prepare libraries and sequence TCR repertoires. Each donor's leukapheresis produced roughly between roughly 0.85 and 9 billion PBMCs. On the study overall, not on this receptor specifically: Sampling was limited to blood, and TCR repertoires in tissue likely differ from TCR repertoires in blood. Approximately 5% of naive CD4, 3.5% of naive CD8, roughly 2.5% of memory CD4, and about 0.4% of memory CD8 clonotypes were shared across several donors. Incomplete sequencing was indicated by rarefaction of sorted-subset datasets, despite the large sequencing depth. Compared with non-shared clonotypes, clonotypes shared by all four sorted-subset donors had higher generation probabilities. Based on pairwise subsampling, the degree of clonotype sharing among donors was expected to be affected by sequencing depth. Naive subsets generally had larger estimated clonotype richness than memory subsets did. The genetic and exposure-history diversity represented was limited by the small number of donors.

The CDR3 has 14 amino acids, counting the end cysteine and phenylalanine. Only CDR3 DNA is held: 42 bases, read in frame from base 1. Sequences SGHTA (CDR1) and FQGNSA (CDR2) are obtained from the germline V gene. V was cut back by 3 bases and J by 0 bases, leaving a gap of 8 bases between them. Worth noting for this clone: The antigen it binds to is not known. Per-base qualities were not stored, and no clone one base away is much larger.

Using the deep immunoSEQ assay, TCR CDR3 regions were amplified from genomic DNA by multiplex PCR. Genomic DNA extracted from each cell subset was distributed evenly over all wells of several immunoSEQ 96-well plates, and each plate served as one replicate. Each replicate PCR for sorted subsets received around 210 ng genomic DNA, equal to tens of thousands of T cell genomes. Purified libraries were measured with a Qubit 3.0 fluorometer, size-checked on a Bioanalyzer 2100, and measured again with the KAPA Library Quantification kit. A separate single-read 150-cycle Illumina NextSeq 550 flow cell was used to sequence each immunoSEQ 96-well plate. In the original analysis: Because the immunoSEQ output held only junctional sequences and lacked quality scores, the filtering could not match the filtering applied to full-length reads. Sequences were annotated with PyIR, a Python wrapper for IgBLAST v1.9, and V/J genes and CDR3 were assigned using IMGT germline references. Reads with weak V/J assignments (E-value above 1e-6), missing CDR3, stop codons, out-of-frame junctions, or ambiguous translated residues were removed. V3J clonotypes were defined as sequences sharing an identical inferred V gene, J gene, and CDR3 amino acid sequence. To compute the percentage overlap between repertoires, the number of shared unique clonotypes was divided by the size of the smaller repertoire. RTK rarefaction, the Chao1 estimator, and Recon v2.1 estimates of unobserved clonotypes were used to assess repertoire richness. For all TCRbeta clonotypes obtained by the gDNA method from a few donors, generation probabilities were computed with OLGA. As stored in TCRdb, this immuneACCESS dataset retains in-frame rearrangements with V and J assigned. A fraction of the clones does not appear; measured against another copy, unresolved V genes explain less than half of the discrepancy, and the remainder lacks a known reason. That table gives V, J and clone size, and the DNA gave D and trimming. The sample table holds about 1.1 million clones, of which about 80% were seen once. The ten biggest clones cover 0.89% of the sample.

The donors were healthy, HIV-negative adults who had no recently reported acute infections or vaccinations. Every donor was a Caucasian adult residing in Nashville, Tennessee, USA. CD4+ T cells were enriched by magnetic negative selection, after which naive cells were positively selected on CD45RA and the negative fraction was taken as the memory subset. After blood collection by leukapheresis, PBMCs were isolated using Ficoll-Histopaque density gradient centrifugation and then cryopreserved in the vapor phase of liquid nitrogen. Analytical flow cytometry was used to check the purity and quantity of every magnetically sorted T cell population. From each sorted fraction, genomic DNA was isolated and quantified by UV absorbance on a Nanodrop 2000c.

The specimen was memory CD4+ T cells from PBMCs. The cell subset or site label here, explained by the study, means: CD45RA-negative fraction. Here the chain combines TRBV7-2 and TRBJ1-1; too little of a D gene remains to name it. This TCR came from a man between 18 and 35 years old in good health. Some clones in this sample may be carry-over from other donors' samples. This receptor carries the CDR3 CASSFGLMNTEAFF. At the DNA level, the sequence is TGTGCCAGCAGCTTTGGCTTAATGAACACTGAAGCTTTCTTT.